What follows are 2 T cell receptor beta chains derived from one specimen sequenced in a study of response to subunit inactivated influenza vaccine (dated by TCRdb to the late 2010s). The library was made by RT-PCR. TCRdb shows the sequencer as Illumina HiSeq 2500. TCRdb applied fastp at Q25 and MiXCR to the public reads, then kept only in-frame beta chains. Records with the same CDR3 protein are collapsed into one entry carrying the most frequent genes and DNA. The sample includes hundreds of thousands of distinct CDR3 sequences, with 11% observed a single time. 9.5% to 11% of the sample comes from the top ten. These data were likewise used in another study, on T cells expressing NK-cell markers. The other study reports the following: TCR beta cDNA libraries were made by 5'RACE template switching that added a universal primer site and unique molecular identifiers.

Material: PBMCs from blood, obtained on the day of vaccination. These receptor sequences come from a man aged 45-60 years who received an inactivated influenza vaccine. Donor details come from another sample of the same person, matched by shared clones.

This chain uses TRBV20-1 with TRBJ2-2, with TRBD1 identical over 7 bases. CDR3 length: 15 residues. Germline trimming cut 3 bases from V and 7 bases from J; bases unmatched to any gene: 11. Germline V CDR1 and CDR2: DFQATT, SNEGSKA (reference sequence). The CDR3 DNA is TGCAGTGCTAGGGTAGAGACAGGGTATAGCGGGGAGCTGTTTTTT. Encoded protein: CSARVETGYSGELFF.

V usage is TRBV6-1 and J usage is TRBJ1-2; TRBD1 is a possible D gene (5 bases). Germline CDR1 MNHNS, CDR2 SASEGT. V dropped 5 bases and J dropped 8 bases, with 15 bases sitting between them. CDR3 length: 13 amino acids. The DNA of the CDR3 is TGTGCCAGCAGTCCGTCCCAGGGTTGGGGCTACACCTTC. This encodes CASSPSQGWGYTF.